This T cell receptor (beta chain) emerged from a study of blood T cell repertoires in COVID-19. As for the study in general: Acute-phase and convalescent COVID-19 samples originated in the United States, Italy and Spain. T cells, B-cell-depleted T cells, or PBMCs provided the cDNA or gDNA that served as material.

The trim removed 5 bases at V and 6 bases at J, leaving 13 bases unmatched. The germline gives CDR1 WSHSY, CDR2 SAAADI. The CDR3 spans 16 residues. In the study's own analysis: Estimated nucleated cell counts came from reference gene primer amplification. Clones were sequenced by immunoSEQ multiplex PCR, and TCRdb holds only the in-frame ones, with some missing. V, J and clone size were drawn from that table, and D and trimming were deduced from the DNA. The profile shows about 69,000 clones, roughly 73% of them singletons. The receptor was derived from a human donor in a cohort sampled during active COVID-19. The chain links TRBV10-2 to TRBJ2-7; 10 nucleotides agree with TRBD1. Sequencing input: peripheral blood. The CDR3 spells CASSLARGQGVSEQYF. The CDR3, as DNA: TGCGCCAGCAGTCTGGCGCGAGGACAGGGGGTTAGCGAGCAGTACTTC.